A selection of T cell receptor beta chains follows, all from one sample in a study of cytomegalovirus exposure and HLA in healthy donors. The data were produced by immunoSEQ multiplex PCR, yet TCRdb's version contains in-frame clones alone and is incomplete. The table lists about 150,000 clones, 77% of them singletons. Sequences were obtained from PBMCs. The receptors here all came from a man aged 30-40 years in good health and CMV-seronegative. Both conserved end residues are part of each CDR3. The order of the fields is J gene, D gene, V gene, clone size, CDR3 DNA, CDR3 protein. The D gene is left open where the match is weak. Not every row has a clone size; where given, it reads once, few, many or a size class.

TRBJ2-7 NA TRBV11-2 NA TGTGCCAGCAGCTTAGGGGGACTCATCTACGAGCAGTACTTC CASSLGGLIYEQYF
TRBJ1-5 TRBD1 TRBV2 NA TGTGCCAGCACCCCGGGACAGGGGAGGCCCCAGCATTTT CASTPGQGRPQHF
TRBJ2-3 TRBD1 TRBV5-8 NA TGTGCCAGCAGCTTGGGGACAGGGGTCCCAGATACGCAGTATTTT CASSLGTGVPDTQYF
TRBJ2-5 TRBD2 TRBV25-1 few TGTGCCAGCAGTGAGCTTACTAGCGGCCAAGAGACCCAGTACTTC CASSELTSGQETQYF
TRBJ2-1 TRBD2 TRBV28 NA TGTGCCAGCAGTTTGAGGTCTAGCGGGATGCGCAATGAGCAGTTCTTC CASSLRSSGMRNEQFF
TRBJ2-3 TRBD2 TRBV2 NA TGTGCCCGCTCTAGCGGGAGCCAAACAGATACGCAGTATTTT CARSSGSQTDTQYF
TRBJ2-7 TRBD1 TRBV6-5 NA TGTGCCAGCAGTTACGTGACAGGGGGCCGGTACGAGCAGTACTTC CASSYVTGGRYEQYF
TRBJ2-1 NA TRBV7-8 NA TGTGCCAGCAGCCCTAGTCCGGGACACGACGAGCAGTTCTTC CASSPSPGHDEQFF
TRBJ2-7 NA TRBV5-4 NA TGTGCCAGCAGCTTGGCCCCTGAGGGGGTATACGAGCAGTACTTC CASSLAPEGVYEQYF
TRBJ1-1 NA TRBV30 NA TGTGCTTTAGCTAGGGGGAATGGAGCTTTCTTT CALARGNGAFF
TRBJ2-1 TRBD2 TRBV9 NA TGTGCCAGCAGCCAGGGTAATTCCGGGAGGGCCAATGAGCAGTTCTTC CASSQGNSGRANEQFF
TRBJ2-1 TRBD1 TRBV5-1 NA TGCGCCAGCAGCTTGGCGCGGACAGGAAATGAGCAGTTCTTC CASSLARTGNEQFF
TRBJ2-1 TRBD2 TRBV6-5 few TGTGCCAGCAGCAACCCCCTAGCGGGAGTCAATGAGCAGTTCTTC CASSNPLAGVNEQFF
TRBJ1-2 NA TRBV29-1 NA TGCAGCGTTGAGGTTAACCGCCTTAGCGGCTACACCTTC CSVEVNRLSGYTF
TRBJ1-1 NA TRBV2 NA TGTGCCAGCAGTGCTTGGGGTCAGGGCACTGAAGCTTTCTTT CASSAWGQGTEAFF
TRBJ1-4 NA TRBV6-5 NA TGTGCCAGCAAGTCACCAGGGAACGAAAAACTGTTTTTT CASKSPGNEKLFF
TRBJ1-2 NA TRBV10-1 NA TGCGCCAGCAGTGTGGGGGGTTATGGCTACACCTTC CASSVGGYGYTF
TRBJ2-5 NA TRBV7-2 NA TGTGCCAGCAGCTTAGACTACCTAGCACCGGCACCAGAGACCCAGTACTTC CASSLDYLAPAPETQYF
TRBJ2-2 NA TRBV7-2 NA TGTGCCAGCAGCTTAGCGAGCGGAACTGCTCTCACCGGGGAGCTGTTTTTT CASSLASGTALTGELFF
TRBJ2-7 TRBD2 TRBV5-6 NA TGTGCCAGCAGCACCCCTAGCGGGAGCTACGAGCAGTACTTC CASSTPSGSYEQYF
TRBJ2-3 TRBD2 TRBV18 NA TGTGCCAGCTCACCAGGGACTAGCGGGAGGGCCACAGATACGCAGTATTTT CASSPGTSGRATDTQYF
TRBJ1-3 NA TRBV10-2 NA TGCGCCAGCGTCGGGTCTGGAAACACCATATATTTT CASVGSGNTIYF
TRBJ2-2 NA TRBV11-3 NA TGTGCCAGCAGCCAGGGAATCCCCGGGGAGCTGTTTTTT CASSQGIPGELFF
TRBJ2-7 NA TRBV21-1 once TGTGCCAGCAGCAACCGGTCCTCAGGGACCTACGAGCAGTACTTC CASSNRSSGTYEQYF
TRBJ1-4 TRBD1 TRBV5-1 many TGCGCCAGCAGCTTGGGACAGGGAAATGAAAAACTGTTTTTT CASSLGQGNEKLFF
TRBJ2-2 TRBD1 TRBV30 NA TGTGCCTGGAGTGTCGGACAGGGGGCGATCGGGGAGCTGTTTTTT CAWSVGQGAIGELFF
TRBJ2-7 TRBD2 TRBV4-2 NA TGTGCCAGCAGCCAAGGTTGGGCGGGACTAGCGGGATACGTTTACGAGCAGTACTTC CASSQGWAGLAGYVYEQYF
TRBJ2-3 NA TRBV2 NA TGTGCCAGCAGTGAAGAGGATTCAGGGGCAGATACGCAGTATTTT CASSEEDSGADTQYF
TRBJ2-1 TRBD2 TRBV6-6 NA TGTGCCAGCAGTTCTATGACTAGCGGGAGGGAACATGAGCAGTTCTTC CASSSMTSGREHEQFF
TRBJ2-2 NA TRBV6-4 NA TGTGCCAGCAGTGACAGGGGTACCTTCAACACCGGGGAGCTGTTTTTT CASSDRGTFNTGELFF
TRBJ2-5 TRBD1 TRBV6-5 NA TGTGCCAGCAGTTATTCGTCAGGGGGCATGGAGACCCAGTACTTC CASSYSSGGMETQYF
TRBJ2-1 TRBD2 TRBV28 NA TGTGCCAGCAGGGCGGGGGGGGAGGTAAACGTGTACAATGAGCAGTTCTTC CASRAGGEVNVYNEQFF